This T cell receptor (beta chain) emerged from a study of cytotoxic CD8 clonotypes in ibrutinib-treated CLL. Worth noting for this clone: Other DNA sequences in this specimen translate into the identical CDR3.

Here immunoSEQ multiplex PCR was the method, and the copy in TCRdb shows in-frame clones only, minus some. The profile shows about 140,000 clones, about 72% of them singletons. Trimming left V 0 bases short and J 0 bases short, with 5 bases between. CDR1 is SGDLS, CDR2 YYNGEE, per germline. The CDR3 is 14 amino acids. The chain employs TRBV9 and TRBJ2-3, with D uncertain. This TCR was sampled from a human donor with chronic lymphocytic leukemia. This sample comprised PBMCs, obtained after 12 months of ibrutinib treatment. The CDR3: CASSVGPSTDTQYF. CDR3 DNA sequence: TGTGCCAGCAGCGTAGGGCCTAGCACAGATACGCAGTATTTT.